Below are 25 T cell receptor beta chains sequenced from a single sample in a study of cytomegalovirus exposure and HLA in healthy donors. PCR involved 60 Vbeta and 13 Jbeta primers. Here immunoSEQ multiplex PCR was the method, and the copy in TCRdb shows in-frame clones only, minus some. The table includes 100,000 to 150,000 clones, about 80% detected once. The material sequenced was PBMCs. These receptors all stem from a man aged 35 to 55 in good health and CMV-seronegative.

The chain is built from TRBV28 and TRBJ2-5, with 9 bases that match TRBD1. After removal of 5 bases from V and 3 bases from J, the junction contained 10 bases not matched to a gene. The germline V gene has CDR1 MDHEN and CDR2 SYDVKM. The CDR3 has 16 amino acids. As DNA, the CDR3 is TGTGCCAGCAGTAAACTAGGCAGGACAGGGGAAGAGACCCAGTACTTC. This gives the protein CASSKLGRTGEETQYF.

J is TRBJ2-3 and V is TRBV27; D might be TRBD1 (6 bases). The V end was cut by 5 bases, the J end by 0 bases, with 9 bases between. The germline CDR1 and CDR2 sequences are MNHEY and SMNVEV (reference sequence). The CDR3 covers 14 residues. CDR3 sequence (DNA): TGTGCCAGCAGTCGACAGGTTAGCACAGATACGCAGTATTTT. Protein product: CASSRQVSTDTQYF.

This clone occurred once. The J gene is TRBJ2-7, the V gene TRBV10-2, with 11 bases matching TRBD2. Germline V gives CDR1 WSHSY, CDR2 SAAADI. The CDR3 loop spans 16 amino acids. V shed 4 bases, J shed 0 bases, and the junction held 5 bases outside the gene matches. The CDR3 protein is CASSGTSGPTSYEQYF. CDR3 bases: TGCGCCAGCAGTGGGACTAGCGGGCCCACCTCCTACGAGCAGTACTTC.

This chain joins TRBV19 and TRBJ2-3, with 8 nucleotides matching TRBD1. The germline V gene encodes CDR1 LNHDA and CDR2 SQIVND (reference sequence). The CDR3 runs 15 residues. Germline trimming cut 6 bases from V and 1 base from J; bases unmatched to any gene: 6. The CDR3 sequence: CASSRGRFGTDTQYF. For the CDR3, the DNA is TGTGCCAGTAGCAGGGGGCGCTTTGGCACAGATACGCAGTATTTT.

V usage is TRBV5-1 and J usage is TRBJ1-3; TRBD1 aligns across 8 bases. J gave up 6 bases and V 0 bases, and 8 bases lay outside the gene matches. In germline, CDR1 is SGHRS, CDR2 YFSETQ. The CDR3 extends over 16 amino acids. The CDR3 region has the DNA TGCGCCAGCAGCTTGGGCGGGACAGGTTCCAAAAACACCATATATTTT. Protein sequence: CASSLGGTGSKNTIYF.

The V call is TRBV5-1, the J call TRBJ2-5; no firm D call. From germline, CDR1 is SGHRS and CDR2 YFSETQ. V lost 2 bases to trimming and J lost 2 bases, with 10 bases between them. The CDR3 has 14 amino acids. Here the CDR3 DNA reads TGCGCCAGCAGCTTTCAGTCGCAGCAAGAGACCCAGTACTTC. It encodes CASSFQSQQETQYF. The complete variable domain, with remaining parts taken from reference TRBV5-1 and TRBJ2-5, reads KAGVTQTPRYLIKTRGQQVTLSCSPISGHRSVSWYQQTPGQGLQFLFEYFSETQRNKGNFPGRFSGRQFSNSRSEMNVSTLELGDSALYLCASSFQSQQETQYFGPGTRLLVL.

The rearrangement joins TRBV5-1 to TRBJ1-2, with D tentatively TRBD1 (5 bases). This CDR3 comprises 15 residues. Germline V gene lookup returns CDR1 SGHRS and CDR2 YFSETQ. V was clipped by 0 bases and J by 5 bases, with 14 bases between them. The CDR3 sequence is CASSLDWTKAYGYTF. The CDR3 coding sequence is TGCGCCAGCAGCTTGGATTGGACAAAAGCTTATGGCTACACCTTC. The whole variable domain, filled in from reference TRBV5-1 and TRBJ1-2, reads KAGVTQTPRYLIKTRGQQVTLSCSPISGHRSVSWYQQTPGQGLQFLFEYFSETQRNKGNFPGRFSGRQFSNSRSEMNVSTLELGDSALYLCASSLDWTKAYGYTFGSGTRLTVV.

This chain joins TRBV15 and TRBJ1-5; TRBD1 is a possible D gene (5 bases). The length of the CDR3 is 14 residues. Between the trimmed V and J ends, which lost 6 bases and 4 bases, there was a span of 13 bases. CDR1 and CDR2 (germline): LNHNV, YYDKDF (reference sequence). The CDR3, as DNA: TGTGCCACCAGGGCTGCGGGGCGAAATCAGCCCCAGCATTTT. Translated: CATRAAGRNQPQHF. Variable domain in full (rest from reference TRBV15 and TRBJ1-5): DAMVIQNPRYQVTQFGKPVTLSCSQTLNHNVMYWYQQKSSQAPKLLFHYYDKDFNNEADTPDNFQSRRPNTSFCFLDIRSPGLGDTAMYLCATRAAGRNQPQHFGDGTRLSIL.

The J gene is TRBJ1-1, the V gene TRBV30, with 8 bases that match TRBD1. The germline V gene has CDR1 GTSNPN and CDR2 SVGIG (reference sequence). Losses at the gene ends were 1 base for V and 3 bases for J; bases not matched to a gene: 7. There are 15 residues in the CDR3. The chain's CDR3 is CAWSGAGGAYTEAFF. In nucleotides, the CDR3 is TGTGCCTGGAGTGGGGCAGGGGGCGCATACACTGAAGCTTTCTTT.

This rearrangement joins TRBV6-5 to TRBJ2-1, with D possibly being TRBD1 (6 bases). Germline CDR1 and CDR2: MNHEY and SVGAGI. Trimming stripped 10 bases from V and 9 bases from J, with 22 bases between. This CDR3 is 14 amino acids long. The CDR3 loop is CATKRTVSDGEQFF. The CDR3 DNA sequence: TGTGCCACCAAACGGACAGTAAGCGACGGTGAGCAGTTCTTC.

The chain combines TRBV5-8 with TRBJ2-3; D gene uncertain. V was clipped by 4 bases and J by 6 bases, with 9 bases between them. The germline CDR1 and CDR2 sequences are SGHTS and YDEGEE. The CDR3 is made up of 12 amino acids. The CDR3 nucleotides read TGTGCCAGCAGCCCCAACCGGGATACGCAGTATTTT. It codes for CASSPNRDTQYF.

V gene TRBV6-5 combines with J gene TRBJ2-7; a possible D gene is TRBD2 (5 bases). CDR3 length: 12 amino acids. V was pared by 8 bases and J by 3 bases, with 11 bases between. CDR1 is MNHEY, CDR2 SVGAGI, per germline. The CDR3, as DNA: TGTGCCAGCTGGACTTTAAACTACGAGCAGTACTTC. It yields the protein CASWTLNYEQYF.

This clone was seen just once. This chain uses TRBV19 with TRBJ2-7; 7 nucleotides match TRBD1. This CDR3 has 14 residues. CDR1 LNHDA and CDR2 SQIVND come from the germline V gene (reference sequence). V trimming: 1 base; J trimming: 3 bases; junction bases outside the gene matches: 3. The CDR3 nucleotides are TGTGCCAGTAGTATAGTTGGGGACAGCTACGAGCAGTACTTC. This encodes CASSIVGDSYEQYF.

The CDR3 DNA is TGTGCCTGGAACCTTGGACTAGCGACGGGGAATGAGCAGTTCTTC. It specifies CAWNLGLATGNEQFF. This sequence joins TRBV30 and TRBJ2-1; 9 bases are shared with TRBD2. J lost 7 bases, V lost 4 bases, and 11 bases had no gene match. Germline V gene sequence: CDR1 GTSNPN, CDR2 SVGIG (reference sequence). The length of the CDR3 is 15 residues.

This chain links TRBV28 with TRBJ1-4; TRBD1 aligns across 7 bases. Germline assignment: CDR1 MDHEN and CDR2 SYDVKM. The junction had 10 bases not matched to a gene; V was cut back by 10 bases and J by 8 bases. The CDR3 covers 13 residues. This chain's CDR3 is CATEGASHEKLFF. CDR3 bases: TGTGCCACCGAGGGGGCAAGTCACGAAAAACTGTTTTTT.

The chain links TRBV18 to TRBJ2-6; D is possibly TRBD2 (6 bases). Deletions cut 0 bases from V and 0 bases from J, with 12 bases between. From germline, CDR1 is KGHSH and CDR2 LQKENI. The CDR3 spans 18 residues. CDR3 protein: CASSPPGTPSSGANVLTF. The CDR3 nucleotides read TGTGCCAGCTCACCACCCGGGACTCCGAGCTCTGGGGCCAACGTCCTGACTTTC.

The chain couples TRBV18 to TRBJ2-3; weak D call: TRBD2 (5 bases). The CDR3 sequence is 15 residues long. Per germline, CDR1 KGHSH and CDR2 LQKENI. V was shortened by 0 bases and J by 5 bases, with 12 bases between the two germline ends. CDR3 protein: CASSPPGGGGDTQYF. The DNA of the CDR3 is TGTGCCAGCTCACCACCTGGCGGAGGAGGAGATACGCAGTATTTT.

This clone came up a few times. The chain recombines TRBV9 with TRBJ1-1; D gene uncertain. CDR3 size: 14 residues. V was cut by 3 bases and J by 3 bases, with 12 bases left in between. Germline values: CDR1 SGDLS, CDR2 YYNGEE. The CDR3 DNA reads TGTGCCAGCAGCGCCGATCTCGCGGACACTGAAGCTTTCTTT. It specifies CASSADLADTEAFF.

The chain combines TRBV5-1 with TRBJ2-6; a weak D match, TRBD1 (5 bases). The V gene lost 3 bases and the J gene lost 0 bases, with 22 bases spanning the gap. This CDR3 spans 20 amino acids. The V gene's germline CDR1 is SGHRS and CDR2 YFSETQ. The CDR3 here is CASSSDVQAPSLSGANVLTF. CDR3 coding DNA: TGCGCCAGCAGCTCAGACGTACAGGCTCCCTCCCTCTCTGGGGCCAACGTCCTGACTTTC.

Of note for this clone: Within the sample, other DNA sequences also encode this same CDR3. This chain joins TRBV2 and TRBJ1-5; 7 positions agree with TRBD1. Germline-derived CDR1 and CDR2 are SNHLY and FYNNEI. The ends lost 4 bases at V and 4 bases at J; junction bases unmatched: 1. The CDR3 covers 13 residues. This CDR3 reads CASSGQGNQPQHF. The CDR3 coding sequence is TGTGCCAGCAGTGGACAGGGTAATCAGCCCCAGCATTTT.

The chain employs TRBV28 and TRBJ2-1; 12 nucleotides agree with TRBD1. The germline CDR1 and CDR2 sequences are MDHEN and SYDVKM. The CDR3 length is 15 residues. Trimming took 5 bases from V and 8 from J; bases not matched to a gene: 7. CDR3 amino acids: CASSPPGQGADEQFF. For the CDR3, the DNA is TGTGCCAGCAGTCCTCCGGGACAGGGGGCCGATGAGCAGTTCTTC.

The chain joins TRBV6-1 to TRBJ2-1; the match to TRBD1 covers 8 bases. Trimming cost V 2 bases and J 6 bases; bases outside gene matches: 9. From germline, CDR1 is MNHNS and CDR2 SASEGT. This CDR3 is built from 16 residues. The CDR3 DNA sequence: TGTGCCAGCAGTGAATATAAGTGGACAGGGAGCAATGAGCAGTTCTTC. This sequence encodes CASSEYKWTGSNEQFF.

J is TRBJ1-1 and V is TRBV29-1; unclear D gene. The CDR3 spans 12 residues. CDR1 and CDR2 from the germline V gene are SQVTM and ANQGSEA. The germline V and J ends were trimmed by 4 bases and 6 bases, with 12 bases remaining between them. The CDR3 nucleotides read TGCAGCGTTGTTTTCCCACAGCCTGAAGCTTTCTTT. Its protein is CSVVFPQPEAFF.

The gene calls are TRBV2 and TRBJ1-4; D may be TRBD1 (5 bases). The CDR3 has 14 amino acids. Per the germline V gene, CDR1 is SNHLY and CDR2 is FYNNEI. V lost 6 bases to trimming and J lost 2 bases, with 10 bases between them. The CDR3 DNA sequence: TGTGCCAGCAGCTCAGGGCGTACTAATGAAAAACTGTTTTTT. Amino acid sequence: CASSSGRTNEKLFF.

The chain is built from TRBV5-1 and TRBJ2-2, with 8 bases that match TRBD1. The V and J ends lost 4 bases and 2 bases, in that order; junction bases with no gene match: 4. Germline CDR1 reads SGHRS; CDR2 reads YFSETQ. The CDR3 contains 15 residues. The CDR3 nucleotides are TGCGCCAGCAGCCGACAGGGGCTCAACACCGGGGAGCTGTTTTTT. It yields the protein CASSRQGLNTGELFF.